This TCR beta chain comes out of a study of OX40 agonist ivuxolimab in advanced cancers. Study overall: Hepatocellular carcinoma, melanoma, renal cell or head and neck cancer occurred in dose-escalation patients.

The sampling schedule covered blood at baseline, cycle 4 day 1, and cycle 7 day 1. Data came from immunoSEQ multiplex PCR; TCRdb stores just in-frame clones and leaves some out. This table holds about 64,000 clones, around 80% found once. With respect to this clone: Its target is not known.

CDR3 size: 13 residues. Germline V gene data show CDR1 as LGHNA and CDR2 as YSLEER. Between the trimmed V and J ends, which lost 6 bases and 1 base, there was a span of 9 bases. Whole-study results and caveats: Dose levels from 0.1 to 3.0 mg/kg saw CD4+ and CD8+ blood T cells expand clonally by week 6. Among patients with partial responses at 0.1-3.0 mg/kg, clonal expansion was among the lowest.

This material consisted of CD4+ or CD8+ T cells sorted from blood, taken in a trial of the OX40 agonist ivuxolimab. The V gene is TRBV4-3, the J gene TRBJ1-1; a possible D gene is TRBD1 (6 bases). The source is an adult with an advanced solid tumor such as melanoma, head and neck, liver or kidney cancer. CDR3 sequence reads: CASSRDTNTEAFF. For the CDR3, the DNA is TGCGCCAGCAGTCGGGACACGAACACTGAAGCTTTCTTT.